These 15 T cell receptor beta chains were sequenced from one sample in a study of shared clonotypes between healthy human individuals. The protocol was immunoSEQ multiplex PCR, while the TCRdb copy is restricted to in-frame clones and leaves out a portion. The table records about 2.4 million clones, approximately 94% of them present only once. Source material: naive CD4+ T cells sorted from blood. The sample's subset: CD45RA+ positively selected. The source of these receptors is a man younger than 35 in good health.

This chain links TRBV5-6 with TRBJ2-5; D perhaps matches TRBD2 (5 bases). Between the trimmed V and J ends, which lost 1 base and 5 bases, there was a span of 12 bases. The CDR3 is 14 amino acids. CDR1 is SGHDT, CDR2 YYEEEE, per germline. The CDR3, as DNA: TGTGCCAGCAGCTTGCGTGGAGGCGTGGAGACCCAGTACTTC. Translation: CASSLRGGVETQYF.

The chain combines TRBV5-4 with TRBJ1-4; D is uncertain. Germline lookup yields CDR1 SGHNT and CDR2 YYREEE (reference sequence). The V and J ends lost 0 bases and 5 bases respectively, with 8 bases between them. The CDR3 covers 14 residues. CDR3 nucleotides: TGTGCCAGCAGCTTGGCAGGTGAAAATGAAAAACTGTTTTTT. Amino acids: CASSLAGENEKLFF.

This chain connects TRBV7-2 to TRBJ1-6; D perhaps matches TRBD1 (5 bases). The germline V gene encodes CDR1 SGHTA and CDR2 FQGNSA. The CDR3 length is 14 residues. V was trimmed by 5 bases and J by 5 bases, leaving 10 bases between them. CDR3 sequence: CASSRQGHNSPLHF. The CDR3 DNA reads TGTGCCAGCAGCCGGCAGGGTCATAATTCACCCCTCCACTTT.

This clone has a handful of counts. This chain connects TRBV19 to TRBJ1-1, with a possible D match to TRBD1 (5 bases). Germline CDR1 is LNHDA and CDR2 is SQIVND (reference sequence). The CDR3 extends over 13 amino acids. V gave up 7 bases and J gave up 3 bases, with 12 bases separating them. CDR3 nucleotides: TGTGCCAGTACCCCACTGGGGGACACTGAAGCTTTCTTT. Protein: CASTPLGDTEAFF.

V gene TRBV7-9 combines with J gene TRBJ1-2, with D possibly matching TRBD1 (5 bases). V lost 2 bases to trimming and J lost 8 bases, with 12 bases between them. Germline assignment: CDR1 SEHNR and CDR2 FQNEAQ (reference sequence). CDR3 length: 13 residues. CDR3 residues: CASSLMGHEGYTF. CDR3 coding DNA: TGTGCCAGCAGCTTAATGGGGCACGAGGGCTACACCTTC.

The rearrangement joins TRBV7-2 to TRBJ2-5, with TRBD2 matching 12 bases. Germline assignment: CDR1 SGHTA and CDR2 FQGNSA. V gave up 5 bases and J gave up 5 bases; unmatched junction bases: 9. CDR3 length: 16 amino acids. DNA for the CDR3: TGTGCCAGCAGCATACTAGCGGGAGGAGGGGGGGAGACCCAGTACTTC. The encoded protein is CASSILAGGGGETQYF.

The CDR3 DNA reads as TGTGCCAGCAGGTACACAGGGGGCGCGAGAACCTACGAGCAGTACTTC. Translating gives CASRYTGGARTYEQYF. The chain links TRBV28 to TRBJ2-7; 9 positions agree with TRBD1. Germline loops: CDR1 MDHEN, CDR2 SYDVKM. The CDR3 sequence is 16 residues long. Unmatched junction bases numbered 11, after V lost 6 bases and J lost 2 bases.

The rearrangement links TRBV4-1 to TRBJ2-2; possible D gene TRBD2, 6 bases. Germline CDR1 MGHRA, CDR2 YSYEKL. The V gene lost 1 base and the J gene lost 4 bases, with 16 bases spanning the gap. This CDR3 comprises 17 residues. The CDR3 coding sequence is TGCGCCAGCAGCCAAGTTATCGCTAGCGCCCTCACCGGGGAGCTGTTTTTT. This gives the protein CASSQVIASALTGELFF.

The rearrangement uses TRBV11-1 and TRBJ2-3, with TRBD2 matching 15 bases. The CDR3 spans 18 residues. CDR1 is SGHAT, CDR2 FQDESV, per germline (reference sequence). Losses at the gene ends were 5 bases for V and 0 bases for J; bases not matched to a gene: 6. The CDR3 reads CASSTGLAGGSSTDTQYF. The CDR3 region has the DNA TGTGCCAGCAGCACGGGACTAGCGGGGGGTTCTAGCACAGATACGCAGTATTTT.

Notes on this clone: The sample contains more than one DNA sequence encoding this CDR3. The chain recombines TRBV19 with TRBJ1-1; 7 bases align to TRBD1. The CDR3 loop spans 14 amino acids. Germline-derived CDR1 and CDR2 are LNHDA and SQIVND (reference sequence). V lost 5 bases, J lost 1 base, and 4 bases stayed unmatched. Here the CDR3 reads CASSSGTANTEAFF. The CDR3 DNA follows: TGTGCCAGTAGTTCCGGGACAGCGAACACTGAAGCTTTCTTT.

V and J are TRBV19 and TRBJ2-7; 10 bases map to TRBD1. There are 13 residues in the CDR3. Looked up from germline, CDR1 is LNHDA and CDR2 is SQIVND (reference sequence). The junction had 7 bases not matched to a gene; V was cut back by 9 bases and J by 5 bases. CDR3 sequence (DNA): TGTGCCAGCAGGGGACAGGGGTCCAACGAGCAGTACTTC. The encoded protein is CASRGQGSNEQYF.

The chain recombines TRBV2 with TRBJ1-3, with D uncertain. The CDR3 contains 14 residues. From germline, CDR1 is SNHLY and CDR2 FYNNEI. The V and J ends lost 6 bases and 0 bases respectively, with 9 bases between them. This CDR3 is CASRRHPSGNTIYF. CDR3 in DNA: TGTGCCAGCAGGAGACACCCCTCTGGAAACACCATATATTTT. Combining the CDR3 with reference TRBV2 and TRBJ1-3 gives the whole variable domain EPEVTQTPSHQVTQMGQEVILRCVPISNHLYFYWYRQILGQKVEFLVSFYNNEISEKSEIFDDQFSVERPDGSNFTLKIRSTKLEDSAMYFCASRRHPSGNTIYFGEGSWLTVV.

The chain uses TRBV15 and TRBJ1-1; D not certain. This CDR3 contains 13 residues. Germline CDR1 reads LNHNV; CDR2 reads YYDKDF (reference sequence). The V and J ends lost 8 bases and 3 bases respectively, with 13 bases between them. The CDR3 reads CATSRTLDTEAFF. The CDR3 nucleotides read TGTGCCACCTCGCGGACCTTGGACACTGAAGCTTTCTTT.

J is TRBJ1-2 and V is TRBV4-3; D gene uncertain. This CDR3 has 14 amino acids. Germline loops: CDR1 LGHNA, CDR2 YSLEER. V was trimmed by 4 bases and J by 6 bases, leaving 15 bases between them. CDR3 DNA: TGCGCCAGCAGCCCGCAGATCGGGATAAATGGCTACACCTTC. It is translated as CASSPQIGINGYTF.

The J gene is TRBJ2-7, the V gene TRBV7-6; TRBD2 matches 8 bases. The CDR3 has 16 residues. Trimming removed 1 base from V and 0 bases from J; junction bases left unmatched: 5. CDR1 is SGHVS, CDR2 FNYEAQ, per germline. The chain's CDR3 is CASSLGFGGASYEQYF. The CDR3 DNA sequence: TGTGCCAGCAGCTTAGGCTTCGGGGGGGCCTCCTACGAGCAGTACTTC.